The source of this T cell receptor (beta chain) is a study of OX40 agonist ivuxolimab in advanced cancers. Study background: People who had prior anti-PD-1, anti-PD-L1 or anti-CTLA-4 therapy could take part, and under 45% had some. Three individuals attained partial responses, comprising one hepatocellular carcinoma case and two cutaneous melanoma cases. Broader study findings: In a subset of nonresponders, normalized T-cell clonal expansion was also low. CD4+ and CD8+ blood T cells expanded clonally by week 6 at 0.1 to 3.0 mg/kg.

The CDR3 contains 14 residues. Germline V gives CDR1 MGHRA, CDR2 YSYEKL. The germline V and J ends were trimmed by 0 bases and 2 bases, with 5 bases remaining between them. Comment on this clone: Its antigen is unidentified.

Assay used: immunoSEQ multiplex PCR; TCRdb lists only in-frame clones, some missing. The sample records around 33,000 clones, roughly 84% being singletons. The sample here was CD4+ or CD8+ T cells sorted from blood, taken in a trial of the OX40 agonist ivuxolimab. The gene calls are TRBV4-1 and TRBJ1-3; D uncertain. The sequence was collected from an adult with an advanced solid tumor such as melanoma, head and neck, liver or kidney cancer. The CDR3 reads CASSQDGTGNTIYF. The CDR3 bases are TGCGCCAGCAGCCAAGATGGTACTGGAAACACCATATATTTT.